Shown below are 8 T cell receptor beta chains from a single sample sequenced in a study of cytomegalovirus exposure and HLA in healthy donors. Amplification used 60 Vbeta primers and 13 Jbeta primers. The data were produced by immunoSEQ multiplex PCR, yet TCRdb's version contains in-frame clones alone and is incomplete. The sample consists of approximately 120,000 clones, less than 80% of them appearing once. The material sequenced was PBMCs. These receptors were taken from a man over 45 in good health and CMV-seronegative.

V and J are TRBV5-4 and TRBJ1-6, with a tentative D call TRBD1 (5 bases). The V end lost 4 bases, the J end lost 14 bases, and 16 bases lay between the germline ends. The CDR3 totals 13 residues. The V gene's germline CDR1 is SGHNT and CDR2 YYREEE (reference sequence). The CDR3 DNA is TGTGCCAGCAGCCCCCAGGGCGCTCTTGCCCTCCACTTT. This encodes CASSPQGALALHF. The complete variable domain, with remaining parts taken from reference TRBV5-4 and TRBJ1-6, reads ETGVTQSPTHLIKTRGQQVTLRCSSQSGHNTVSWYQQALGQGPQFIFQYYREEENGRGNFPPRFSGLQFPNYSSELNVNALELDDSALYLCASSPQGALALHFGNGTRLTVT.

This chain links TRBV19 with TRBJ2-1, with TRBD2 identical over 7 bases. V lost 11 bases, J lost 1 base, and 5 bases stayed unmatched. The CDR3 runs to 13 residues. Per germline, CDR1 LNHDA and CDR2 SQIVND (reference sequence). The CDR3 protein is CAASSGSYNEQFF. The CDR3 DNA reads as TGTGCCGCCTCTAGCGGATCCTACAATGAGCAGTTCTTC.

CDR3 residues: CAWSRLGLTGELFF. CDR3 bases: TGTGCCTGGAGTAGACTAGGTTTAACCGGGGAGCTGTTTTTT. The chain links TRBV30 to TRBJ2-2, with a tentative D call TRBD2 (6 bases). The germline V and J ends were trimmed by 2 bases and 5 bases, with 12 bases remaining between them. Germline CDR1 reads GTSNPN; CDR2 reads SVGIG (reference sequence). The CDR3 covers 14 residues. The variable domain in full, with the rest retrieved from reference TRBV30 and TRBJ2-2, is SQTIHQWPATLVQPVGSPLSLECTVEGTSNPNLYWYRQAAGRGLQLLFYSVGIGQISSEVPQNLSASRPQDRQFILSSKKLLLSDSGFYLCAWSRLGLTGELFFGEGSRLTVL.

V and J are TRBV7-2 and TRBJ1-1; D might be TRBD1 (6 bases). V lost 3 bases and J 6 bases, leaving 14 bases between the germline ends. This CDR3 is built from 14 residues. Per germline, CDR1 SGHTA and CDR2 FQGNSA. The CDR3 nucleotides read TGTGCCAGCAGCTTGGGGGGGCGCGGGTCTGAAGCTTTCTTT. Translating gives CASSLGGRGSEAFF.

The CDR3 sequence: CASSQDLAGRSYGYTF. The CDR3, as DNA: TGTGCCAGCAGCCAAGATTTGGCGGGGCGGAGCTATGGCTACACCTTC. The rearrangement links TRBV4-2 to TRBJ1-2, with D possibly being TRBD1 (5 bases). The germline V and J ends were trimmed by 0 bases and 4 bases, with 15 bases remaining between them. The CDR3 is 16 residues long. Germline V CDR1 and CDR2: LGHNA, YNFKEQ.

This clone showed up just a few times. The chain employs TRBV19 and TRBJ2-3, with D possibly matching TRBD2 (6 bases). V dropped 1 base and J dropped 4 bases, with 9 bases sitting between them. The CDR3 sequence is 14 residues long. From germline, CDR1 is LNHDA and CDR2 SQIVND (reference sequence). CDR3 sequence: CASSIAGVADTQYF. In nucleotides, the CDR3 is TGTGCCAGTAGTATAGCGGGGGTCGCAGATACGCAGTATTTT. The whole variable domain, filled in from reference TRBV19 and TRBJ2-3, reads DGGITQSPKYLFRKEGQNVTLSCEQNLNHDAMYWYRQDPGQGLRLIYYSQIVNDFQKGDIAEGYSVSREKKESFPLTVTSAQKNPTAFYLCASSIAGVADTQYFGPGTRLTVL.

The CDR3 coding sequence is TGTGCCAGCGCTCGGGAGGTCAGGGGGCAAACTGAAGCTTTCTTT. Protein product: CASAREVRGQTEAFF. V gene TRBV5-4 combines with J gene TRBJ1-1; 8 bases map to TRBD1. Germline CDR1 is SGHNT and CDR2 is YYREEE (reference sequence). CDR3 size: 15 residues. The J segment lost 5 bases and the V segment lost 7 bases, leaving 13 bases of the junction unmatched.

The chain uses TRBV30 and TRBJ2-7; 9 bases align to TRBD1. Germline-derived CDR1 and CDR2 are GTSNPN and SVGIG (reference sequence). The CDR3 is 12 residues long. V dropped 3 bases and J dropped 6; count of bases not matched to a gene: 3. The CDR3 DNA follows: TGTGCCTGGAGCCCGACAGGGGGCGAGCAGTACTTC. Translation gives CAWSPTGGEQYF.